Sequencing of this T cell receptor beta chain was carried out in a study of blood T cell repertoires in COVID-19. The overall study: Sites in the United States, Italy and Spain provided acute and convalescent COVID-19 samples.

In the study's own analysis: Amplified reference gene primers provided the basis for estimating nucleated cell counts. Only in-frame clones appear in the TCRdb table, and some are missing; sequencing was by immunoSEQ multiplex PCR. V, J and clone size derive from that table, while D and trimming were established from the DNA sequence. Counted here are roughly 41,000 clones, nearly 90% occurring once; the ten biggest clones make up approximately 4.3%. The sequenced material came from peripheral blood. This TCR was sampled from a man in his sixties with acute or convalescent COVID-19.

CDR3 protein: CASSSPTSGGGNEQFF. The CDR3, as DNA: TGTGCCAGCAGCTCCCCGACTAGCGGGGGGGGGAATGAGCAGTTCTTC. V is TRBV5-6 and J is TRBJ2-1; the match to TRBD2 covers 14 bases. V dropped 3 bases and J dropped 7; count of bases not matched to a gene: 6. The CDR3 length is 16 residues. Germline V gives CDR1 SGHDT, CDR2 YYEEEE.